This T cell receptor (beta chain) was documented in a study of beta chain features in type 1 diabetes. Study-wide context: What patients shared with healthy donors was a similar profile of age, gender and cell yields.

On this clone: No antigen is known for it.

The whole isolated RNA underwent reverse transcription, so sequencing captured expressed TCRB transcripts. Roughly 3.6 million reads, on average, came from each naive, central memory and regulatory T cell sample. Generated by immunoSEQ multiplex PCR, the TCRdb table keeps only in-frame clones and is missing some. The sample lists 300,000 to 400,000 clones; 10% to 15% were seen once. Regarding the study as a whole: When Type 1 diabetes patients were examined, their TCRB CDR3s proved moderately but significantly shorter in all four CD4+ subsets.

This receptor was identified in a young man in good health. Sequencing was carried out using naive CD4+ T cells from blood.

In DNA form, the CDR3 reads TGTGCCAGCAGCCTAGGACAGGGGGGTAGAGGGACCCAGTACTTC. Residues: CASSLGQGGRGTQYF. This sequence joins TRBV6-6 and TRBJ2-5; 10 positions agree with TRBD1. Germline V CDR1 and CDR2: MNHNY, SVGAGI (reference sequence). The CDR3 runs 15 residues. Trimming at V came to 6 bases and at J to 7 bases, leaving 11 bases not matched to a gene.